This T cell receptor (beta chain) was documented in a study of graft-versus-host responses after intestinal transplantation. Points on this clone: What it recognizes is unknown.

The germline gives CDR1 ENHRY, CDR2 SYGVKD. The ends were cut back, 11 bases at V and 4 bases at J, with 14 bases in the middle. The CDR3 spans 13 residues. The repertoire was sequenced with immunoSEQ multiplex PCR; TCRdb's copy has only in-frame clones and lacks some. In the table there are about 94,000 clones, roughly 90% of which are singletons. The chain combines TRBV10-3 with TRBJ2-2, with a possible D match to TRBD2 (6 bases). This specimen consisted of unstimulated CD8+ T cells sorted from spleen or lymph node cells, obtained before intestinal transplant. This sequence originates from a human donor who received an intestinal transplant. CDR3 in DNA: TGTGCCTTCTGGGGGGACTCCACCGGGGAGCTGTTTTTT. Protein product: CAFWGDSTGELFF.